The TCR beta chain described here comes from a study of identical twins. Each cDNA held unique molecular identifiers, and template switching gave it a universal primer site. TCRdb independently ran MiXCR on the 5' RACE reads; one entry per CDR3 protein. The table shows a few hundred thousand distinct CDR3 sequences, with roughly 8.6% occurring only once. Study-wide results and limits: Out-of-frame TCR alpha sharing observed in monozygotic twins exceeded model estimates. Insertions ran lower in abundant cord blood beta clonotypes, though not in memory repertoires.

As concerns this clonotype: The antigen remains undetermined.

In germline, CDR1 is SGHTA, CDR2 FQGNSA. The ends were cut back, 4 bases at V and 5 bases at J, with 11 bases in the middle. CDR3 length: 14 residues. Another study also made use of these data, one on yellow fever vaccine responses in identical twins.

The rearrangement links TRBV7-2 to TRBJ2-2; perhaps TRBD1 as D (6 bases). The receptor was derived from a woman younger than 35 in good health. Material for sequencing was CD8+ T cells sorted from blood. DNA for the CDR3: TGTGCCAGCAGCTCCTGGACAGCGACCGGGGAGCTGTTTTTT. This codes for CASSSWTATGELFF.